The 30 T cell receptor beta chains given below trace back to one sample, sequenced in a study of T cell repertoires in cytomegalovirus infection. TCRdb fed the reads into MiXCR, producing one record per CDR3 protein. The data hold about 310,000 distinct CDR3 sequences, with 20% to 25% observed a single time. What these receptors recognize is not known. Sequenced here: cultured PBMCs, sampled from culture after CMV antigen stimulation. These receptors all stem from a human donor in good health (CMV status not recorded). Some clones in this sample may be carry-over from other donors' samples.

This CDR3 is CASSSPTSGSWRDNEQFF. CDR3 nucleotide sequence: TGTGCCAGCAGCTCCCCGACTAGCGGGAGTTGGAGGGACAATGAGCAGTTCTTC. V gene TRBV5-4 combines with J gene TRBJ2-1, with TRBD2 matching over 12 bases. CDR1 and CDR2 (germline): SGHNT, YYREEE (reference sequence). Trimming cost V 3 bases and J 5 bases; bases outside gene matches: 12. This CDR3 spans 18 amino acids.

In the case of this clonotype: A clone one base away is much larger, so this may be a read error. The rearrangement links TRBV7-2 to TRBJ2-3; the D is unclear. The DNA matches TRBJ1-5 better at its end, which makes the J call doubtful. The CDR3 spans 14 residues. Per germline, CDR1 SGHTA and CDR2 FQGNSA. The chain's CDR3 is CASSLDLYTDTQHF. CDR3 DNA: TGTGCCAGCAGCTTAGATCTTTACACAGATACGCAGCATTTT.

The rearrangement links TRBV6-2 or TRBV6-3 to TRBJ1-2; TRBD1 is a possible D gene (5 bases). The CDR3 spans 17 residues. Germline values: CDR1 MNHEY, CDR2 SVGEGT. V was shortened by 2 bases and J by 4 bases, with 20 bases between the two germline ends. The CDR3 DNA reads TGTGCCAGCAGTTACGGGTACTGGGACGGGCCTGGCTATGGCTACACCTTC. Protein: CASSYGYWDGPGYGYTF.

The chain carries TRBV5-1 and TRBJ1-2, with 9 nucleotides matching TRBD1. The junction had 8 bases not matched to a gene; V was cut back by 4 bases and J by 4 bases. Germline V gene data show CDR1 as SGHRS and CDR2 as YFSETQ. The CDR3 length is 15 residues. The CDR3 region has the DNA TGCGCCAGCAGCAGCGACAGGGGGGTTAGCTATGGCTACACCTTC. This encodes CASSSDRGVSYGYTF.

V and J are TRBV30 and TRBJ2-7, with D maybe TRBD2 (5 bases). The ends were cut back, 4 bases at V and 4 bases at J, with 26 bases in the middle. CDR3 length: 17 residues. The V gene's germline CDR1 is GTSNPN and CDR2 SVGIG (reference sequence). Here the CDR3 DNA reads TGTGCCTGGAAGTCTTGGTCCGGGGTAGCCCAACATTACGAGCAGTACTTC. Its translation: CAWKSWSGVAQHYEQYF. The full variable domain, with the rest looked up from reference TRBV30 and TRBJ2-7, is SQTIHQWPATLVQPVGSPLSLECTVEGTSNPNLYWYRQAAGRGLQLLFYSVGIGQISSEVPQNLSASRPQDRQFILSSKKLLLSDSGFYLCAWKSWSGVAQHYEQYFGPGTRLTVT.

This sequence joins TRBV9 and TRBJ2-7, with D unclear. Germline CDR1 is SGDLS and CDR2 is YYNGEE. V lost 4 bases to trimming and J lost 1 base, with 15 bases between them. The CDR3 length is 15 residues. CDR3 in DNA: TGTGCCAGCAGCCTTTTGGACGGGCCTTCCTACGAGCAGTACTTC. Protein sequence: CASSLLDGPSYEQYF.

V usage is TRBV27 and J usage is TRBJ1-1, with no clear D. V was trimmed by 5 bases and J by 10 bases, leaving 14 bases between them. This CDR3 region has 12 residues. Germline CDR1 reads MNHEY; CDR2 reads SMNVEV (reference sequence). The CDR3 DNA follows: TGTGCCAGCAGTACCGGGAAGGGTGGAGCTTTCTTT. It codes for CASSTGKGGAFF.

Worth noting for this clonotype: This is likely a read error, given that the CDR3 carries no conserved phenylalanine or tryptophan at its end. This chain connects TRBV7-6 to TRBJ2-5, with TRBD2 as a possible D gene (6 bases). Germline CDR1 reads SGHVS; CDR2 reads FNYEAQ. The CDR3 is made up of 16 amino acids. The V and J ends lost 5 bases and 1 base respectively, with 17 bases between them. This chain's CDR3 is CASSKQTGSFQETQYL. The CDR3 DNA is TGTGCCAGCAGCAAACAAACCGGGAGCTTCCAAGAGACCCAGTACTTG.

This clonotype has more than one count but fewer than ten. This sequence joins TRBV7-9 and TRBJ2-3, with TRBD1 identical over 7 bases. The CDR3 is 14 residues long. Germline values: CDR1 SEHNR, CDR2 FQNEAQ (reference sequence). Losses at the gene ends were 5 bases for V and 5 bases for J; bases not matched to a gene: 7. This chain's CDR3 is CASSLYQGVDTQYF. The DNA of the CDR3 is TGTGCCAGCAGCCTCTACCAGGGGGTAGATACGCAGTATTTT.

The CDR3 DNA reads as TGCAGTGTAGGACTTAATAGCAATCAGCCCCAGCATTTT. This codes for CSVGLNSNQPQHF. The chain combines TRBV20-1 with TRBJ1-5; D is undetermined. The length of the CDR3 is 13 residues. Germline V lookup: CDR1 DFQATT, CDR2 SNEGSKA (reference sequence). V lost 7 bases and J 0 bases, leaving 10 bases between the germline ends.

This CDR3 reads CASSLWTGGSNQPQHF. Written as DNA, the CDR3 is TGTGCCAGCAGTTTATGGACAGGGGGGAGCAATCAGCCCCAGCATTTT. The V call is TRBV28, the J call TRBJ1-5; 9 bases fit TRBD1. CDR3 size: 16 residues. The germline V gene encodes CDR1 MDHEN and CDR2 SYDVKM. Trimming took 0 bases from V and 1 from J; bases not matched to a gene: 1. Full variable domain (outside the CDR3, taken from reference TRBV28 and TRBJ1-5): DVKVTQSSRYLVKRTGEKVFLECVQDMDHENMFWYRQDPGLGLRLIYFSYDVKMKEKGDIPEGYSVSREKKERFSLILESASTNQTSMYLCASSLWTGGSNQPQHFGDGTRLSIL.

This clonotype has ten or more counts. V and J are TRBV7-6 and TRBJ2-1; TRBD2 aligns across 9 bases. J lost 9 bases, V lost 1 base, and 7 bases had no gene match. The germline CDR1 and CDR2 sequences are SGHVS and FNYEAQ. The CDR3 loop spans 15 amino acids. The DNA of the CDR3 is TGTGCCAGCAGCTTAGATAGCGGGAGTTTTAGTGAGCAGTTCTTC. Translation gives CASSLDSGSFSEQFF. The full variable domain, with the rest looked up from reference TRBV7-6 and TRBJ2-1, is GAGVSQSPRYKVTKRGQDVALRCDPISGHVSLYWYRQALGQGPEFLTYFNYEAQQDKSGLPNDRFSAERPEGSISTLTIQRTEQRDSAMYRCASSLDSGSFSEQFFGPGTRLTVL.

This clonotype appeared a few times. As DNA, the CDR3 is TGTGCCAGCAGCCCAGACCCTTCTAAACTGTTTTTT. Amino acids: CASSPDPSKLFF. This sequence joins TRBV6-5 and TRBJ1-4; no clear D gene. Germline CDR1 MNHEY, CDR2 SVGAGI. Between the trimmed V and J ends, which lost 6 bases and 11 bases, there was a span of 13 bases. The CDR3 runs 12 residues.

The gene calls are TRBV19 and TRBJ2-1; D remains unclear. V was clipped by 6 bases and J by 4 bases, with 16 bases between them. Germline lookup yields CDR1 LNHDA and CDR2 SQIVND (reference sequence). The CDR3 consists of 15 residues. In DNA, the CDR3 is TGTGCCAGTAGCCCCACCCCGTCCTCTTACAATGAGCAGTTCTTC. It encodes CASSPTPSSYNEQFF.

The chain employs TRBV6-1 and TRBJ2-2, with D perhaps TRBD1 (6 bases). The germline V and J ends were trimmed by 6 bases and 1 base, with 12 bases remaining between them. The CDR3 covers 15 residues. Germline CDR1 MNHNS, CDR2 SASEGT. CDR3 amino acids: CASRGATGNTGELFF. In DNA form, the CDR3 reads TGTGCCAGCAGGGGAGCGACAGGGAACACCGGGGAGCTGTTTTTT.

The chain has TRBV5-5 and TRBJ2-1, with 8 bases fitting TRBD1. CDR3 length: 14 amino acids. J gave up 3 bases and V 4 bases, and 3 bases lay outside the gene matches. The germline gives CDR1 SGHKS, CDR2 YYEKEE (reference sequence). The CDR3 DNA reads as TGTGCCAGCAGCGAAGGACAGGGCTACAATGAGCAGTTCTTC. Encoded protein: CASSEGQGYNEQFF.

The chain combines TRBV5-5 with TRBJ2-3; D remains ambiguous. Germline CDR1 reads SGHKS; CDR2 reads YYEKEE (reference sequence). The CDR3 is made up of 13 amino acids. The V and J ends lost 4 bases and 5 bases respectively, with 11 bases between them. The CDR3 DNA sequence: TGTGCCAGCAGCAGCGAGGACGGAGATACGCAGTATTTT. Its translation is CASSSEDGDTQYF. Variable domain in full (rest from reference TRBV5-5 and TRBJ2-3): DAGVTQSPTHLIKTRGQQVTLRCSPISGHKSVSWYQQVLGQGPQFIFQYYEKEERGRGNFPDRFSARQFPNYSSELNVNALLLGDSALYLCASSSEDGDTQYFGPGTRLTVL.

This clonotype came up a few times. The chain is built from TRBV12-3 or TRBV12-4 and TRBJ2-7, with D possibly being TRBD2 (6 bases). Between the trimmed V and J ends, which lost 3 bases and 5 bases, there was a span of 23 bases. The CDR3 is 17 residues long. DNA for the CDR3: TGTGCCAGCAGTTTCCCTGGGACTTCTGGTACGGCCCACGAGCAGTACTTC. Protein product: CASSFPGTSGTAHEQYF.

This sequence joins TRBV28 and TRBJ2-7, with 7 positions matching TRBD1. Germline CDR1 and CDR2: MDHEN and SYDVKM. The CDR3 is 15 amino acids. Trimming removed 5 bases from V and 0 bases from J; junction bases left unmatched: 7. The CDR3 region is CASSVRAGGSYEQYF. CDR3 sequence (DNA): TGTGCCAGCAGTGTTCGGGCAGGGGGCTCCTACGAGCAGTACTTC.

The chain carries TRBV20-1 and TRBJ1-6; 9 bases agree with TRBD1. This CDR3 spans 14 amino acids. Germline values: CDR1 DFQATT, CDR2 SNEGSKA (reference sequence). With 1 base clipped from V and 10 bases from J, the junction kept 5 bases outside the gene matches. The CDR3 spells CSARGQGVGSPLHF. In DNA, the CDR3 is TGCAGTGCTAGAGGACAGGGGGTAGGATCACCCCTCCACTTT.

The chain uses TRBV10-3 and TRBJ1-1; D is possibly TRBD1 (6 bases). The CDR3 sequence is 15 residues long. The V end lost 5 bases, the J end lost 1 base, and 14 bases lay between the germline ends. Germline V gene lookup returns CDR1 ENHRY and CDR2 SYGVKD. This chain's CDR3 is CAISTNRERNTEAFF. CDR3 coding DNA: TGTGCCATCAGTACAAACAGGGAAAGGAACACTGAAGCTTTCTTT.

This clonotype was observed once. The chain has TRBV6-2 or TRBV6-3 and TRBJ2-7, with 10 positions matching TRBD2. The CDR3 totals 13 residues. V shed 4 bases and J 5 bases; nucleotides not matched to a gene: 2. CDR1 and CDR2 from the germline V gene are MNHEY and SVGEGT. In DNA form, the CDR3 reads TGTGCCAGCAGTTCTAGCGGGAGTAACGAGCAGTACGTC. Translating gives CASSSSGSNEQYV.

This clonotype was counted many times. The chain recombines TRBV7-9 with TRBJ2-7; D is possibly TRBD2 (7 bases). CDR3 length: 16 amino acids. CDR1 and CDR2 (germline): SEHNR, FQNEAQ (reference sequence). Trimming removed 10 bases at V and 4 bases at J, with 26 bases between. CDR3 protein: CATESRGGPTGYEQYV. The DNA of the CDR3 is TGTGCCACCGAATCGAGGGGGGGACCCACGGGGTACGAGCAGTACGTC.

Ten or more counts support this clonotype. The chain combines TRBV4-2 with TRBJ2-1; a weak D match, TRBD2 (5 bases). The CDR3 extends over 15 amino acids. V lost 3 bases to trimming and J lost 8 bases, with 17 bases between them. Germline CDR1 is LGHNA and CDR2 is YNFKEQ. CDR3: CASSQTTSGRDEQFF. The CDR3, as DNA: TGTGCCAGCAGCCAGACTACCTCCGGTAGGGATGAGCAGTTCTTC.

This clonotype occurred many times. This rearrangement joins TRBV7-8 to TRBJ1-2, with a possible D match to TRBD1 (6 bases). Per germline, CDR1 SGHVS and CDR2 FQNEAQ. This CDR3 spans 17 amino acids. The ends were cut back, 1 base at V and 4 bases at J, with 19 bases in the middle. The CDR3 DNA is TGTGCCAGCAGCTTAGGAGGGCATTGGACAGCAATCTATGGCTACACCTTC. It yields the protein CASSLGGHWTAIYGYTF.

This clonotype was detected ten times or more. The chain carries TRBV7-9 and TRBJ1-6; possible D gene TRBD1, 6 bases. Per germline, CDR1 SEHNR and CDR2 FQNEAQ (reference sequence). The V end lost 5 bases, the J end lost 9 bases, and 14 bases lay between the germline ends. The CDR3 extends over 14 amino acids. The CDR3 region is CASSPGAGGSPLHF. Here the CDR3 DNA reads TGTGCCAGCAGCCCGGGGGCCGGGGGTTCACCCCTCCACTTT.

The rearrangement joins TRBV6-2 or TRBV6-3 to TRBJ2-3; no clear D. CDR3 length: 14 amino acids. V was trimmed by 7 bases and J by 0 bases, leaving 11 bases between them. The germline V gene has CDR1 MNHEY and CDR2 SVGEGT. CDR3 in amino acids: CASTPMGSTDTQYF. The CDR3 bases are TGTGCCAGCACGCCGATGGGGAGCACAGATACGCAGTATTTT.

The chain couples TRBV11-2 to TRBJ2-7; 13 bases line up with TRBD2. Germline CDR1 is SGHAT and CDR2 is FQNNGV. The junction had 9 bases not matched to a gene; V was cut back by 6 bases and J by 7 bases. This CDR3 is 15 amino acids long. This CDR3 reads CASSGLAGVTGEQYV. DNA of the CDR3: TGTGCCAGCAGTGGACTAGCGGGAGTTACGGGGGAGCAGTACGTC.

The chain links TRBV6-1 to TRBJ1-5, with D maybe TRBD1 (6 bases). Trimming shortened V by 8 bases and J by 4 bases, and 12 bases separated the two germline ends. The CDR3 has 13 amino acids. CDR1 MNHNS and CDR2 SASEGT come from the germline V gene. The CDR3: CASCIQGNQPQHF. CDR3 in DNA: TGTGCCAGCTGTATCCAGGGGAATCAGCCCCAGCATTTT.

This clonotype showed up just a few times. The V and J genes are TRBV5-8 and TRBJ2-3; 11 nucleotides align to TRBD2. The V gene's germline CDR1 is SGHTS and CDR2 YDEGEE. The junction had 3 bases not matched to a gene; V was cut back by 0 bases and J by 6 bases. The CDR3 has 15 residues. DNA for the CDR3: TGTGCCAGCAGCTTGGGAACTAGCGGGAGCGATACGCAGTATTTT. The encoded protein is CASSLGTSGSDTQYF. The full variable domain, its missing parts supplied by reference TRBV5-8 and TRBJ2-3, is EAGVTQSPTHLIKTRGQQATLRCSPISGHTSVYWYQQALGLGLQFLLWYDEGEERNRGNFPPRFSGRQFPNYSSELNVNALELEDSALYLCASSLGTSGSDTQYFGPGTRLTVL.